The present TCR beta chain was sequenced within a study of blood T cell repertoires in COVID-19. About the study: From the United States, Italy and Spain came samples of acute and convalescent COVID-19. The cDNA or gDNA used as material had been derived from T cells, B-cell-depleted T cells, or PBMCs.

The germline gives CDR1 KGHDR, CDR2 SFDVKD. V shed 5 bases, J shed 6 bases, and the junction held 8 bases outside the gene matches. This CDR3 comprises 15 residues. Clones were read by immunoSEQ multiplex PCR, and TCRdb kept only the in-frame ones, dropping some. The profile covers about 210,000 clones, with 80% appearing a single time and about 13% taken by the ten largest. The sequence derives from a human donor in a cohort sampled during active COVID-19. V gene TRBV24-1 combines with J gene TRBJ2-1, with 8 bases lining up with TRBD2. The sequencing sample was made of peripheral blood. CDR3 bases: TGTGCCACCAGTGGATACGGGAGGGCAGGCAATGAGCAGTTCTTC. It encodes CATSGYGRAGNEQFF.